This T cell receptor beta chain was captured by sequencing in a study of cytomegalovirus exposure and HLA in healthy donors. The CDR3 loop spans 12 amino acids. V was clipped by 6 bases and J by 15 bases, with 18 bases between them. Germline CDR1 and CDR2: MNHEY and SVGAGI. Some clones are missing from TCRdb's copy, which holds only in-frame ones; the method was immunoSEQ multiplex PCR. The sample shows 200,000 to 250,000 clones, about 83% of them seen only once. The source is a man aged 18 to 30 in good health and CMV-seronegative. Specimen: PBMCs. V is TRBV6-5 and J is TRBJ2-1, with D possibly matching TRBD2 (5 bases). The CDR3 reads CASSLDSRRLFF. CDR3 nucleotides: TGTGCCAGCAGCTTGGACTCCCGTCGGTTGTTCTTC.